A selection of T cell receptor beta chains follows, all from one sample in a study of T cells after yellow fever vaccination. TCRdb redid the calling of the 5' RACE reads with MiXCR, one entry per CDR3 protein. The sample lists a few hundred thousand distinct CDR3 sequences, around 4.1% occurring once. The sequences come from PBMCs, collected 5 days after the yellow fever booster vaccination. These receptor sequences come from a man aged 18 to 29 who received the YFV17D yellow fever vaccine. CDR3s include the opening cysteine and the closing phenylalanine or tryptophan. The order of the fields is D gene, V gene, clone size, J gene, CDR3 DNA, CDR3 protein. The D gene is left open where the match is weak. Clone size is given for some rows only: seen once, a few or many times, or a class if the clone is expanded.

>.|TRBV28|many|TRBJ1-1
TGTGCCAGCAGTTTCATCACGCGTCCTGAAGCTTTCTTT
CASSFITRPEAFF
>.|TRBV19|few|TRBJ2-7
TGTGCCAGTAGTTGGCGGGGGCTCTTGGGAGAGCAGTACTTC
CASSWRGLLGEQYF
>TRBD1|TRBV11-2|.|TRBJ2-5
TGTGCCAGCAGCTTAGCCCTGACAGGGGACGAGACCCAGTACTTC
CASSLALTGDETQYF
>TRBD2|TRBV5-6|.|TRBJ2-3
TGTGCCAGCAGCGGGATAGCGGGGGGGCTCACAGATACGCAGTATTTT
CASSGIAGGLTDTQYF
>.|TRBV19|many|TRBJ2-3
TGTGCCAGTACCCCCGGGGCGAGGTTCGATACGCAGTATTTT
CASTPGARFDTQYF
>.|TRBV10-3|many|TRBJ1-1
TGTGCCATCAGTGAGTACGACAGAGTGAACACTGAAGCTTTCTTT
CAISEYDRVNTEAFF
>.|TRBV12-3/TRBV12-4|many|TRBJ1-2
TGTGCCAGCAGGGCAGTAGGGTCCGGTGGCTACACCTTC
CASRAVGSGGYTF
>.|TRBV5-1|many|TRBJ2-5
TGCGCCAGCAGGTATCAGGGAGAGGAGACCCAGTACTTC
CASRYQGEETQYF
>.|TRBV20-1|few|TRBJ1-2
TGCAGTGCCCTCCCCCAGGCAGATAACTATGGCTACACCTTC
CSALPQADNYGYTF
>.|TRBV7-3|many|TRBJ2-2
TGTGCCAGCAGCCAGGATAAGGGAAGGGAGCTGTTTTTT
CASSQDKGRELFF
>.|TRBV20-1|few|TRBJ2-3
TGCAGTGCTAGAGATCGTGTACTCCATGACCCAGATACGCAGTATTTT
CSARDRVLHDPDTQYF
>.|TRBV5-1|many|TRBJ2-5
TGCGCCAGCAGCCCGGGTCCTTTGGGAGAGACCCAGTACTTC
CASSPGPLGETQYF
>TRBD1|TRBV20-1|many|TRBJ1-6
TGCAGTGCTAGAGTGGGACAGGGCCCCCTCTCCTATAATTCACCCCTCCACTTT
CSARVGQGPLSYNSPLHF
>.|TRBV5-1|many|TRBJ1-1
TGCGCCAGCAGCTTGGGGGTCGGGGGATCGGACACTGAAGCTTTCTTT
CASSLGVGGSDTEAFF
>TRBD1|TRBV27|.|TRBJ1-1
TGTGCCAGCAGTTTGAGACAGGGGGTTGAAGCTTTCTTT
CASSLRQGVEAFF